Sequencing of this T cell receptor (beta chain) was carried out in a study of tissue T cells after allogeneic stem cell transplantation. The CDR3 sequence is 15 residues long. Trimming pared 5 bases from V and 1 base from J, leaving 15 bases between. The germline CDR1 and CDR2 sequences are SGHVS and FQNEAQ. Sequencing used immunoSEQ multiplex PCR; TCRdb keeps in-frame clones, though not all of them. This sample yields some 4,700 clones, of which roughly three quarters are seen a single time; less than 30% belongs to the top ten. This clonotype originated in a female patient aged 18 to 49 with steroid-refractory graft-versus-host disease after an allogeneic stem cell transplant. Some T cells may be provided by the graft donor. The input for sequencing was duodenal tissue, taken at autopsy. The V and J genes are TRBV7-8 and TRBJ2-7; D is uncertain. The CDR3 sequence: CASSLGRSLSYEQYF. CDR3 nucleotides: TGTGCCAGCAGCCTCGGACGGAGTTTATCCTACGAGCAGTACTTC.